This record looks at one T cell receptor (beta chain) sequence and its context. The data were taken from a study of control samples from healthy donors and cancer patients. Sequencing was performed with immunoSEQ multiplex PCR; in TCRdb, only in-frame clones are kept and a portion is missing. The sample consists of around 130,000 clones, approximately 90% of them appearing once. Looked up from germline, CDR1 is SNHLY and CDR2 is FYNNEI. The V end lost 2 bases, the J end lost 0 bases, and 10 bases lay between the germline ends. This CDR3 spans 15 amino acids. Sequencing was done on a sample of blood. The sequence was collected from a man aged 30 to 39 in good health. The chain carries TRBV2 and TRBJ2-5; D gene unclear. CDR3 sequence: CASSENRRNQETQYF. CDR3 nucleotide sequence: TGTGCCAGCAGTGAAAATCGTCGGAACCAAGAGACCCAGTACTTC.